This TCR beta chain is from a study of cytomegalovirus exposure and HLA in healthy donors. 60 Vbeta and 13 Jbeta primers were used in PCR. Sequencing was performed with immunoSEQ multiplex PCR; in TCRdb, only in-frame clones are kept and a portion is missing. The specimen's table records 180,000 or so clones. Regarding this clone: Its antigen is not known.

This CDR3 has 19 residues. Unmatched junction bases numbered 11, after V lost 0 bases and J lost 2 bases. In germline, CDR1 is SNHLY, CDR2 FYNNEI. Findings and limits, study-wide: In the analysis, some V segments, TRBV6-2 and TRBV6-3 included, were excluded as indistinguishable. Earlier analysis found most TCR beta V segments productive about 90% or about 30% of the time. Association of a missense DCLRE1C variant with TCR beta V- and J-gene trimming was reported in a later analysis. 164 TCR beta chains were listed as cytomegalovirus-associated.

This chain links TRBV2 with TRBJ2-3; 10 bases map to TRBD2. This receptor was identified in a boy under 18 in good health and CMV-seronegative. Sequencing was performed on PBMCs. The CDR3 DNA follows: TGTGCCAGCAGTGAAGCGGCCTTACTAGCGGGGAAGCTCACAGATACGCAGTATTTT. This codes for CASSEAALLAGKLTDTQYF.